The sequence of this T cell receptor (beta chain) was determined in a study of blood T cells in healthy people across ages. This clonotype appeared a few times. A second PCR of about 7 to 12 cycles used a sample-barcoded 5' primer and a J-beta primer mix. TCRdb re-derived calls from the 5' RACE reads in MiXCR, one entry per CDR3 protein. The sample consists of 780,000 or so distinct CDR3 sequences, roughly 25% of them appearing once. The data also belong to a second study, concerning T cells of mothers and their children.

Sample: blood. The clonotype originates from a boy younger than 18 in good health.

The CDR3 nucleotides read TGTGCCAGCAGCCGAGCGGACCAATACAATGAGCAGTTCTTC. Translation: CASSRADQYNEQFF. The chain is built from TRBV7-8 and TRBJ2-1, with TRBD2 as a possible D gene (5 bases). V dropped 5 bases and J dropped 4 bases, with 12 bases sitting between them. Germline V CDR1 and CDR2: SGHVS, FQNEAQ. The CDR3 has 14 amino acids.